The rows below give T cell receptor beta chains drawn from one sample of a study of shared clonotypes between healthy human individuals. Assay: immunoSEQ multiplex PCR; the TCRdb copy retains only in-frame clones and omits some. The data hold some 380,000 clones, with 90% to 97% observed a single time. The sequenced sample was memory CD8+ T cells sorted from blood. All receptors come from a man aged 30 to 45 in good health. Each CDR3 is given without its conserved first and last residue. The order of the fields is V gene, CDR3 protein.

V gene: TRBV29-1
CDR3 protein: SVVTGLYEQY

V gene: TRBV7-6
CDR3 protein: ASSLVSGVGGGEQY

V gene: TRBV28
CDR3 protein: ASSLLASGNTGELF

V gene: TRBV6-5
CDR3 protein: ASSYSTGGSYNEQF

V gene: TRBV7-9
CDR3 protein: AGAGSSYEQY

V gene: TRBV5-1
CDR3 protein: ASSGGREAGEQY

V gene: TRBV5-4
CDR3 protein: ASSQGQAYGYT

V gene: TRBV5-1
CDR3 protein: ASSFWTDRSYEQY

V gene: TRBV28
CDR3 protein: ASSLPGADHGEQF

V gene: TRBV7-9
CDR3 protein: ASSPRGGPYEQY

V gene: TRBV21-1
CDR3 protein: ASSTGDSYEQY

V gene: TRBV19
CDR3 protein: ASSERLAGHNEQF

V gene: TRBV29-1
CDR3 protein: SVGQETQY

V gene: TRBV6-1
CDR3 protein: ASSGERSPLH

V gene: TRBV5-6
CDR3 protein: ASSFSGEYYEQY

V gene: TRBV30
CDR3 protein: AWSVGPKQF

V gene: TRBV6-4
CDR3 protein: ASRPGGPGNTIY

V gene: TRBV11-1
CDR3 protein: ASSLTVIPNTGELF

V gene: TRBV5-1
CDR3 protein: ASSLQGFGTDTQY

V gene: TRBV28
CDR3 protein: ASRPSTDTQY

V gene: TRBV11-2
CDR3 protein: ASSPSDRGTEKLF

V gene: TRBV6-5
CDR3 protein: ASSMVRNSYNEQF

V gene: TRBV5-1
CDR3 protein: ASSLGVTRTNEQF

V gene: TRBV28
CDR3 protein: ASTQTGFYGYT

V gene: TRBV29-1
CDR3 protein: SVEGPRANYGYT

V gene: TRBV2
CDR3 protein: ASSTSVGTDTQY

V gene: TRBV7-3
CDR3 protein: ASSFDKNTEAF

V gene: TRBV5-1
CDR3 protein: ASSLNTAGSADTQY

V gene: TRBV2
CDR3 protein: ASSADQGVIYGYT